These T cell receptor beta chains were read from a single sample in a study of T cells in Graves' hyperthyroidism and ophthalmopathy. TCRdb reanalysed the multiplex PCR reads using MiXCR and keeps one entry per CDR3 protein. The sample includes approximately 400,000 distinct CDR3 sequences, approximately 20% seen only once; the top ten take about 4%. What was sequenced was blood. Source of these receptors: a woman under 30 with Graves' hyperthyroidism. Both conserved end residues are part of each CDR3. The D gene is left open where the match is weak. A clone size is listed for some rows: how often the clone was seen (once, few, many), or a class if it is expanded.

v_gene,j_gene,abundance,d_gene,CDR3aa,CDR3nt
TRBV6-1,TRBJ1-5,many,TRBD1,CASTFRDSQGNQPQHF,TGTGCCAGCACCTTCCGGGACAGCCAGGGCAATCAGCCCCAGCATTTT
TRBV6-4,TRBJ2-7,many,NA,CASSTPKWTGGKSYEQYF,TGTGCCAGCAGTACCCCTAAGTGGACGGGGGGCAAGAGCTACGAGCAGTACTTC
TRBV5-1,TRBJ2-1,NA,TRBD1,CASSPHDRGGYNEQFF,TGCGCCAGCAGCCCACACGACAGGGGGGGATACAATGAGCAGTTCTTC
TRBV6-5,TRBJ1-2,few,NA,CASSLQGRGYTF,TGTGCCAGCAGTTTACAGGGCCGGGGATACACCTTC
TRBV5-6,TRBJ1-2,NA,TRBD1,CASSPQGMINYGYTF,TGTGCCAGCAGCCCACAGGGGATGATCAACTATGGCTACACCTTC
TRBV20-1,TRBJ1-1,many,TRBD1,CSARTGGVNTEAFF,TGCAGTGCTAGGACAGGGGGGGTGAACACTGAAGCTTTCTTT
TRBV6-5,TRBJ1-1,medium-sized,NA,CASRQDTEAFF,TGTGCCAGCAGACAAGACACTGAAGCTTTCTTT
TRBV12-3/TRBV12-4,TRBJ1-5,NA,NA,CASSNTGGNQPQHF,TGTGCCAGCAGCAATACAGGAGGCAATCAGCCCCAGCATTTT
TRBV7-3,TRBJ2-5,NA,NA,CASSDGGQETQYF,TGTGCCAGCAGCGATGGGGGCCAAGAGACCCAGTACTTC
TRBV25-1,TRBJ1-2,once,NA,CASSDGTLGGYTF,TGTGCCAGCAGTGACGGGACATTAGGAGGCTACACCTTC
TRBV11-2,TRBJ1-1,few,NA,CASSLNRFNEAFF,TGTGCCAGCAGCTTAAACAGGTTTAATGAAGCTTTCTTT
TRBV6-1,TRBJ1-1,many,NA,CASKRQGRTTEAFF,TGTGCCAGCAAGCGGCAGGGCCGGACCACTGAAGCTTTCTTT
TRBV2,TRBJ1-1,many,NA,CASSDRRQNTEAFF,TGTGCCAGCAGTGATCGGCGGCAGAACACTGAAGCTTTCTTT
TRBV6-5,TRBJ2-7,NA,NA,CASSSSDGISYEQYF,TGTGCCAGCAGTTCAAGCGACGGAATCTCCTACGAGCAGTACTTC
TRBV27,TRBJ2-3,NA,TRBD2,CASSLVGGRHGDTQYF,TGTGCCAGCAGTTTAGTGGGGGGGAGACACGGAGATACGCAGTATTTT
TRBV6-5,TRBJ1-2,many,NA,CASRTEFNYGYTF,TGTGCCAGCAGGACAGAATTTAACTATGGCTACACCTTC
TRBV15,TRBJ2-4,many,NA,CATSRQGLAKNIQYF,TGTGCCACCAGCAGACAGGGACTAGCCAAAAACATTCAGTACTTC
TRBV6-1,TRBJ1-5,many,NA,CASREQGSQPQHF,TGTGCCAGCAGGGAGCAGGGAAGTCAGCCCCAGCATTTT
TRBV3-1,TRBJ2-7,NA,NA,CASSPPGGTYEQYF,TGTGCCAGCAGCCCGCCCGGCGGGACCTACGAGCAGTACTTC
TRBV2,TRBJ2-7,NA,NA,CASRGNSRPFDEQYF,TGTGCCAGCAGGGGGAATAGCAGGCCGTTTGACGAGCAGTACTTC
TRBV5-6,TRBJ1-5,many,NA,CASSSSLGSDQPQHF,TGTGCCAGCAGCTCTTCACTCGGGTCGGATCAGCCCCAGCATTTT
TRBV6-1,TRBJ1-5,many,TRBD1,CASSRGQGGNQPQHF,TGTGCCAGCAGTAGGGGACAGGGGGGCAATCAGCCCCAGCATTTT
TRBV7-8,TRBJ1-1,many,NA,CASSLNPIRDTEAFF,TGTGCCAGCAGCTTAAACCCCATACGGGACACTGAAGCTTTCTTT
TRBV7-8,TRBJ1-1,many,NA,CASSFYDRPMNTEAFF,TGTGCCAGCAGCTTTTATGACAGGCCGATGAACACTGAAGCTTTCTTT
TRBV11-1,TRBJ2-5,many,NA,CASSLMQSGLTTQYF,TGTGCCAGCAGCTTAATGCAGTCCGGGTTGACGACCCAGTACTTC
TRBV10-3,TRBJ2-2,many,TRBD2,CAMREGLWGPSNTGELFF,TGTGCCATGCGGGAGGGTTTGTGGGGGCCGTCGAACACCGGGGAGCTGTTTTTT
TRBV11-1,TRBJ2-7,NA,NA,CATPVEEQYF,TGTGCCACTCCGGTTGAGGAGCAGTACTTC
TRBV11-2,TRBJ2-5,many,TRBD1,CASSLGPRTGKETQYF,TGTGCCAGCAGCTTAGGCCCCCGGACAGGGAAAGAGACCCAGTACTTC
TRBV5-5,TRBJ1-2,many,TRBD1,CASSLIRGGDDDGYTF,TGTGCCAGCAGCTTGATACGAGGGGGCGATGACGATGGCTACACCTTC
TRBV7-8,TRBJ1-1,many,NA,CASSSGRENTEAFF,TGTGCCAGCAGCTCGGGACGGGAGAACACTGAAGCTTTCTTT
TRBV6-5,TRBJ1-5,NA,NA,CASLYRHLSNQPQHF,TGTGCCAGCCTTTACAGGCACCTTAGCAATCAGCCCCAGCATTTT
TRBV28,TRBJ2-4,many,TRBD2,CASSLSARGGLAKNIQYF,TGTGCCAGCAGTTTATCCGCCCGGGGGGGCTTAGCCAAAAACATTCAGTACTTC
TRBV10-3,TRBJ1-5,many,NA,CAISEGVESQPQHF,TGTGCCATCAGTGAGGGTGTAGAATCGCAGCCCCAGCATTTT
TRBV30,TRBJ1-2,many,NA,CAWGLRGKYGYTF,TGTGCCTGGGGACTGAGGGGGAAGTATGGCTACACCTTC
TRBV12-3/TRBV12-4,TRBJ2-7,many,TRBD1,CASSKRTGAYEQYF,TGTGCCAGCAGTAAACGGACAGGGGCCTACGAGCAGTACTTC
TRBV12-3/TRBV12-4,TRBJ1-1,many,NA,CASRHRVSTEAFF,TGTGCCAGCAGACACAGGGTTTCGACTGAAGCTTTCTTT
TRBV20-1,TRBJ1-1,many,NA,CSAQGGDTEAFF,TGCAGTGCCCAAGGTGGGGACACTGAAGCTTTCTTT
TRBV13,TRBJ2-2,many,TRBD1,CASSLGQGALAGELFF,TGTGCCAGCAGCCTCGGACAGGGGGCTTTGGCCGGGGAGCTGTTTTTT
TRBV2,TRBJ2-5,many,NA,CASTRGTQETQYF,TGTGCCAGCACCAGGGGAACCCAAGAGACCCAGTACTTC
TRBV12-3/TRBV12-4,TRBJ2-7,many,NA,CASSLRFSSYEQYF,TGTGCCAGCAGTTTGAGGTTCAGCTCCTACGAGCAGTACTTC
TRBV20-1,TRBJ1-1,once,NA,CSASLGAARSEAFF,TGCAGTGCTAGTTTAGGTGCGGCACGATCTGAAGCTTTCTTT
TRBV30,TRBJ2-7,many,TRBD2,CAWSYEPGTNSYEQYF,TGTGCCTGGAGTTATGAGCCCGGGACTAACTCCTACGAGCAGTACTTC
TRBV27,TRBJ1-3,many,NA,CASRLTGGNTIYF,TGTGCCAGCAGACTAACAGGGGGAAACACCATATATTTT
TRBV20-1,TRBJ2-5,many,NA,CSARDGETQYF,TGCAGTGCTAGAGATGGGGAGACCCAGTACTTC
TRBV4-1,TRBJ2-2,NA,TRBD1,CASSQIQGADRAGELFF,TGCGCCAGCAGCCAGATACAGGGGGCTGACAGAGCCGGGGAGCTGTTTTTT
TRBV6-1,TRBJ2-4,many,TRBD1,CASSELGQGRFLNIQYF,TGTGCCAGCAGTGAATTAGGACAGGGGCGATTTTTAAACATTCAGTACTTC
TRBV20-1,TRBJ1-5,many,NA,CSAPYLQRTNQPQHF,TGCAGTGCTCCCTACCTTCAAAGGACAAATCAGCCCCAGCATTTT
TRBV7-8,TRBJ2-7,few,TRBD2,CASSLAPAGVSYEQYF,TGTGCCAGCAGCTTAGCTCCAGCGGGGGTATCCTACGAGCAGTACTTC
TRBV28,TRBJ1-5,many,NA,CASSHRRTLDQPQHF,TGTGCCAGCAGTCATCGCCGGACCCTCGATCAGCCCCAGCATTTT
TRBV5-1,TRBJ1-5,many,TRBD1,CASSSGTEGSPQHF,TGCGCCAGCAGCTCCGGGACAGAGGGAAGCCCCCAGCATTTT
TRBV4-1,TRBJ2-7,many,NA,CASSQPGREQYF,TGCGCCAGCAGCCAACCCGGACGGGAGCAGTACTTC
TRBV20-1,TRBJ1-5,many,NA,CSARRGRNQPQHF,TGCAGTGCAAGACGGGGAAGGAATCAGCCCCAGCATTTT
TRBV20-1,TRBJ1-1,NA,NA,CSAENPWNTEAFF,TGCAGTGCCGAAAATCCGTGGAACACTGAAGCTTTCTTT